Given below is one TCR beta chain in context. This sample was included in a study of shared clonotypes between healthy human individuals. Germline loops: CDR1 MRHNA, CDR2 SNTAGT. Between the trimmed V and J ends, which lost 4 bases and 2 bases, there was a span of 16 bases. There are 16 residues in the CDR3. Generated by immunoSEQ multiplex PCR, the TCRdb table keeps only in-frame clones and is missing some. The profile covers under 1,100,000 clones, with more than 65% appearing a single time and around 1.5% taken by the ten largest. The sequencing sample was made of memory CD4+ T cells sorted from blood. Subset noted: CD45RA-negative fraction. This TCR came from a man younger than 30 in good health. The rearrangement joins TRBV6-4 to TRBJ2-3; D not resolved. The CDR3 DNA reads TGTGCCAGCAGTGTGGGCAGCGCCCATTCCACAGATACGCAGTATTTT. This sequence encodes CASSVGSAHSTDTQYF.